The 5 T cell receptor beta chains below come from one sample, sequenced in a study of blood T cell repertoires in COVID-19. Assay used: immunoSEQ multiplex PCR; TCRdb lists only in-frame clones, some missing. Altogether 150,000 to 200,000 clones are present, about 90% being singletons, with the ten largest covering roughly 4%. Specimen: peripheral blood. The receptors were gathered from a woman in her sixties or seventies with acute or convalescent COVID-19.

V gene TRBV15 combines with J gene TRBJ2-7, with 10 bases identical to TRBD2. Trimming took 6 bases from V and 0 from J; bases not matched to a gene: 2. This CDR3 comprises 14 residues. In germline, CDR1 is LNHNV, CDR2 YYDKDF (reference sequence). The chain's CDR3 is CATRRTSGSYEQYF. CDR3 DNA sequence: TGTGCCACCAGGAGGACTAGCGGCTCCTACGAGCAGTACTTC.

This chain's CDR3 is CASSRRTRDYGYTF. CDR3 nucleotides: TGTGCCAGCAGTCGCCGGACGAGGGATTATGGCTACACCTTC. The chain carries TRBV6-5 and TRBJ1-2; D is unresolved. CDR1 and CDR2 (germline): MNHEY, SVGAGI. Trimming took 5 bases from V and 5 from J, leaving 15 bases between them. This CDR3 has 14 amino acids.

V gene TRBV7-2 combines with J gene TRBJ2-1; D is undetermined. The length of the CDR3 is 13 residues. Trimming took 7 bases from V and 5 from J, leaving 12 bases between them. CDR1 is SGHTA and CDR2 is FQGNSA in the germline V gene. CDR3 DNA sequence: TGTGCCAGCAACAGATTCACCGACAATGAGCAGTTCTTC. This translates into CASNRFTDNEQFF.

The V and J genes are TRBV6-2 or TRBV6-3 and TRBJ1-5; 9 bases are shared with TRBD1. The CDR3 runs to 19 residues. Per the germline V gene, CDR1 is MNHEY and CDR2 is SVGEGT. The ends lost 0 bases at V and 3 bases at J; junction bases unmatched: 12. CDR3 sequence: CASSYSMGTGSWVNQPQHF. The CDR3 DNA is TGTGCCAGCAGTTACTCGATGGGGACAGGGTCGTGGGTCAATCAGCCCCAGCATTTT.

This chain connects TRBV9 to TRBJ2-7, with unresolved D. There are 11 residues in the CDR3. CDR1 SGDLS and CDR2 YYNGEE come from the germline V gene. Trimming removed 9 bases at V and 1 base at J, with 8 bases between. CDR3 DNA sequence: TGTGCCATTAAGAGATCCTACGAGCAGTACTTC. Residues: CAIKRSYEQYF.